This is a list of T cell receptor beta chains from one sample in a study of blood T cells in healthy people across ages. MiXCR, run by TCRdb on the 5' RACE reads, gives a single entry per CDR3 protein. The sample yields under 1,000,000 distinct CDR3 sequences, 35% to 40% seen once. Sequenced material: blood. All receptors derive from a young man in good health. The CDR3 runs from the conserved cysteine through the conserved F or W. The D gene is left open where the match is weak. Rows give clone size only sometimes, using once, few, many, or a class for an expanded clone.

clone size,J gene,D gene,V gene,CDR3 DNA,CDR3 protein
few,TRBJ1-5,NA,TRBV12-3/TRBV12-4,TGTGCCAGCAGTTTTCCAGGGATGAGTCAGCCCCAGCATTTT,CASSFPGMSQPQHF
NA,TRBJ2-3,NA,TRBV5-6,TGTGCCAGCAGCTTTCTTCCAGGGTGGGGCACAGATACGCAGTATTTT,CASSFLPGWGTDTQYF
NA,TRBJ2-3,NA,TRBV12-3/TRBV12-4,TGTGTCAGCAGGCTAGACAGGAGCGCTGCAGATACGCAGTATTTT,CVSRLDRSAADTQYF
NA,TRBJ1-4,TRBD1,TRBV4-3,TGCGCCAGCAGCCAAGAGACGGACAGGGCAAATGAAAAACTGTTTTTT,CASSQETDRANEKLFF
few,TRBJ1-5,NA,TRBV7-3,TGTGCCAGCAGCTTAAGGGGGGGCAATCAGCCCAAGCATTTT,CASSLRGGNQPKHF
many,TRBJ2-5,NA,TRBV12-3/TRBV12-4,TGTGCCAGCAGTTTCATGAGAATGCAGGGGAAAGAGACCCAGTACTTC,CASSFMRMQGKETQYF
NA,TRBJ1-4,NA,TRBV20-1,TGCAGTGCTAGAGATCAGGGAAAATACGAAAAACTGTTTTTT,CSARDQGKYEKLFF
NA,TRBJ1-2,TRBD1,TRBV5-1,TGCGCCAGCACCCTTCCGGGACAGGGGCACTATGGCTACACCTTC,CASTLPGQGHYGYTF
NA,TRBJ1-2,NA,TRBV5-1,TGCGCCAGCAGCTCAGGACAGCTCAACTATGGCTACACCTTC,CASSSGQLNYGYTF
NA,TRBJ1-1,TRBD1,TRBV4-1,TGCGCCAGCAGCCGAGTGAGAGGGGGCCAGGGGAAAACTGAAGCTTTCTTT,CASSRVRGGQGKTEAFF
few,TRBJ1-2,TRBD1,TRBV27,TGTGCCAGCAACTTGACAGGGGGAGGATTCTATGGCTACACCTTC,CASNLTGGGFYGYTF
NA,TRBJ1-1,NA,TRBV5-1,TGCGCCAGCAGCCCCGCCGGGGCGGACACTGAAGCTTTCTTT,CASSPAGADTEAFF
NA,TRBJ2-4,NA,TRBV27,TGTGCCAGCACTCGCCACCGGGGGAAAAACATTCAGTACTTC,CASTRHRGKNIQYF
many,TRBJ2-3,NA,TRBV5-1,TGTGCCAGCAGCTCCGGTGGCCTTAGCACAGATACGCAGTATTTT,CASSSGGLSTDTQYF
many,TRBJ2-5,NA,TRBV7-2,TGTGCCAGCAGCTTAGGCCCAGGACAAGAGACCCAGTACTTC,CASSLGPGQETQYF
NA,TRBJ2-2,NA,TRBV5-1,TGCGCCAGCAGCGCGGACCCCGTCACCGGGGAGCTGTTTTTT,CASSADPVTGELFF
NA,TRBJ2-1,TRBD1,TRBV10-1,TGCGCCAGCAGCTCGGGGGGACAGGGAGGTGATGAGCAGTTCTTC,CASSSGGQGGDEQFF
NA,TRBJ2-2,TRBD1,TRBV12-3/TRBV12-4,TGTGCCAGCAGTTTAGCGCGGACAGGGGGTCCCGGGGAGCTGTTTTTT,CASSLARTGGPGELFF
NA,TRBJ1-6,NA,TRBV28,TGTGCCAGCAACCAGGGGTCCGATTCACCCCTCCACTTT,CASNQGSDSPLHF
few,TRBJ1-3,NA,TRBV20-1,TGCAGTGCTAGAGTAGGAATATATGGAAACACCATATATTTT,CSARVGIYGNTIYF
few,TRBJ1-5,NA,TRBV20-1,TGCAGTGCTAGAGACACAGAGAGCAATCAGCCCCAGCATTTT,CSARDTESNQPQHF
few,TRBJ2-5,NA,TRBV25-1,TGTGCCAGCAGTGGACCCTCGAGGGGTAGGTACTTC,CASSGPSRGRYF
NA,TRBJ2-5,TRBD2,TRBV6-1,TGTGCCAGCAGGGGACTAGCGAGGGAGCAGTACTTC,CASRGLAREQYF
once,TRBJ2-2,NA,TRBV7-9,TGTGCCAGCAGACCCAACCTTGACAGAAACACCGGGGAGCTGTTTTTT,CASRPNLDRNTGELFF
NA,TRBJ1-1,NA,TRBV12-3/TRBV12-4,TGTGCCAGCAGTGTGACTGGGCAGAACACTGAAGCTTTCTTT,CASSVTGQNTEAFF
once,TRBJ1-1,NA,TRBV7-2,TGTGCCAGCAGCCCAAACGTGATTGCGGACACTGAAGCTTTCTTT,CASSPNVIADTEAFF
once,TRBJ2-2,NA,TRBV6-1,TGTACCTGCTGGGACGTGGACACCGGGGAGCTGTTTTTT,CTCWDVDTGELFF
NA,TRBJ1-2,NA,TRBV4-1,TGCGCCAGCAGCCAAGATTCAGGGATCCGGTATGGCTACACCTTC,CASSQDSGIRYGYTF
once,TRBJ2-3,TRBD2,TRBV20-1,TGCAGTGCTAGAGCACTGATGGCGGGGGATCGCACAGATACGCAGTATTTT,CSARALMAGDRTDTQYF
NA,TRBJ1-5,TRBD1,TRBV12-3/TRBV12-4,TGTGCCAGCAGTTTAGCAGGACAGGATAGCAATCAGCCCCAGCATTTT,CASSLAGQDSNQPQHF
NA,TRBJ2-2,NA,TRBV5-1,TGCGCCAGCAGCTCCCCGACTAACCTGAACACCGGGGAGCTGTTTTTT,CASSSPTNLNTGELFF
NA,TRBJ2-1,NA,TRBV9,TGTGCCAGCAGCGGACATCCCACAGGGTTGACCTACAATGAGCAGTTCTTC,CASSGHPTGLTYNEQFF
NA,TRBJ1-1,TRBD1,TRBV12-3/TRBV12-4,TGTGCCAGCAGTTTAGGTACCGGGACAGGGAAAGGGGCTAGAGCTTTCTTT,CASSLGTGTGKGARAFF
few,TRBJ1-2,TRBD1,TRBV20-1,TGCAGTGCTCCGGAGACAGGGGGGGGTGGCTACACCTTC,CSAPETGGGGYTF
few,TRBJ2-2,TRBD1,TRBV7-6,TGTGCCAGCAGCAAATCGACAGGGCCCGGGGAGCTGTTTTTT,CASSKSTGPGELFF
NA,TRBJ2-3,NA,TRBV7-2,TGTGCCAGCAGCCTCAACGGGGGTAGGATCACAGATACGCAGTATTTT,CASSLNGGRITDTQYF
few,TRBJ2-3,NA,TRBV5-1,TGCGCCAGCAGCTTGGATTCAGAGACAGGCACAGATACGCAGTATTTT,CASSLDSETGTDTQYF
NA,TRBJ2-5,TRBD1,TRBV5-1,TGCGCCAGCAGCTCCGACAGGGAAACGGGGGAGACCCAGTACTTC,CASSSDRETGETQYF
few,TRBJ2-3,NA,TRBV9,TGTGCCAGCAGCGTAGCTACGGGACCATCAAATACGCAGTATTTT,CASSVATGPSNTQYF
many,TRBJ2-3,TRBD1,TRBV5-1,TGCGCCAGCAGCTTGGGGGACAGGGAGTCAGATACGCAGTATTTT,CASSLGDRESDTQYF
NA,TRBJ1-1,TRBD1,TRBV3-1,TGTGCCAGCAGCCCCGGGACAGGGGAAACTGAAGCTTTCTTT,CASSPGTGETEAFF